The 27 T cell receptor beta chains given below trace back to one sample, sequenced in a study of T cell responses to AZD1222 COVID-19 vaccine. Clones were sequenced by immunoSEQ multiplex PCR, and TCRdb holds only the in-frame ones, with some missing. Of 140,000 to 150,000 clones listed, 89% were seen once; the top ten hold 4.5% to 6.5%. This specimen was peripheral blood, taken on day 0 of AZD1222 vaccination. These receptors all stem from an adult in good health.

This chain uses TRBV7-6 with TRBJ2-1; no definite D call. Deletions cut 5 bases from V and 5 bases from J, with 16 bases between. Germline assignment: CDR1 SGHVS and CDR2 FNYEAQ. CDR3 size: 15 residues. The DNA for the CDR3 is TGTGCCAGCAGCCCCCAAGGACGAGCCAACAATGAGCAGTTCTTC. Residues: CASSPQGRANNEQFF.

This chain joins TRBV7-2 and TRBJ2-2, with D possibly TRBD1 on 7 matching bases. The CDR3 totals 17 residues. Trimming cost V 5 bases and J 2 bases, with 18 bases left between them. Germline V gives CDR1 SGHTA, CDR2 FQGNSA. CDR3 bases: TGTGCCAGCAGCCCTAGGTCCCAGGGGGGTAACACCGGGGAGCTGTTTTTT. This encodes CASSPRSQGGNTGELFF.

Worth noting for this clone: Its ends do not fully match the called genes, so a read error is possible. The chain uses TRBV7-2 and TRBJ1-6, with 7 bases that match TRBD1. CDR1 is SGHTA, CDR2 FQGNSA, per germline. This CDR3 is built from 15 residues. The CDR3 sequence: CASSLGGGYKSPLHF. CDR3 DNA sequence: TGTGCCAGCAGCTTAGGAGGGGGCTATAAATCACCCCTCCACTTT.

The chain uses TRBV2 and TRBJ2-7, with TRBD2 matching over 12 bases. This CDR3 comprises 14 residues. V gave up 3 bases and J gave up 5 bases; unmatched junction bases: 2. Germline CDR1 is SNHLY and CDR2 is FYNNEI. CDR3 protein: CASSDLAGGDEQYF. The CDR3 DNA reads as TGTGCCAGCAGTGATCTAGCGGGGGGGGACGAGCAGTACTTC.

The chain recombines TRBV5-1 with TRBJ1-5, with a weak D call TRBD1 (5 bases). V was cut by 4 bases and J by 0 bases, with 11 bases left in between. CDR1 and CDR2 from the germline V gene are SGHRS and YFSETQ. The CDR3 spans 15 residues. The CDR3 nucleotides are TGCGCCAGCAGCATAGGGGATAATAGCAATCAGCCCCAGCATTTT. This sequence encodes CASSIGDNSNQPQHF.

The chain carries TRBV7-2 and TRBJ2-2; TRBD2 agrees at 7 bases. From germline, CDR1 is SGHTA and CDR2 FQGNSA. There are 15 residues in the CDR3. The junction had 3 bases not matched to a gene; V was cut back by 2 bases and J by 3 bases. This CDR3 reads CASSLLGLHTGELFF. In DNA form, the CDR3 reads TGTGCCAGCAGCTTATTGGGACTACACACCGGGGAGCTGTTTTTT.

This clone was seen only once. The genes are TRBV5-1 and TRBJ2-7; tentatively, D is TRBD1 or TRBD2 (7 bases each). Germline V lookup: CDR1 SGHRS, CDR2 YFSETQ. V was clipped by 0 bases and J by 5 bases, with 12 bases between them. This CDR3 has 14 amino acids. CDR3 nucleotides: TGCGCCAGCAGCTTGGTCCAGGGGGGGGACGAGCAGTACTTC. This sequence encodes CASSLVQGGDEQYF.

The chain uses TRBV29-1 and TRBJ1-2; D not certain. V was clipped by 4 bases and J by 0 bases, with 9 bases between them. Germline V lookup: CDR1 SQVTM, CDR2 ANQGSEA. This CDR3 has 13 residues. Here the CDR3 reads CSVGGVPNYGYTF. The CDR3 DNA reads TGCAGCGTTGGTGGGGTTCCTAACTATGGCTACACCTTC.

This chain uses TRBV28 with TRBJ1-3, with D possibly being TRBD1 (5 bases). Germline lookup yields CDR1 MDHEN and CDR2 SYDVKM. Between the trimmed V and J ends, which lost 1 base and 4 bases, there was a span of 20 bases. The CDR3 loop spans 18 amino acids. CDR3 coding DNA: TGTGCCAGCAGTTTATATCCCCCCCAGGGACGGATCGGAAACACCATATATTTT. It specifies CASSLYPPQGRIGNTIYF.

The chain combines TRBV29-1 with TRBJ1-5; D ambiguous. The CDR3 extends over 13 amino acids. Per the germline V gene, CDR1 is SQVTM and CDR2 is ANQGSEA. Trimming left V 4 bases short and J 4 bases short, with 11 bases between. The CDR3 DNA is TGCAGCGTTGGTCAGGAGGGAAATCAGCCCCAGCATTTT. Translation: CSVGQEGNQPQHF.

The rearrangement links TRBV11-2 to TRBJ1-2, with 9 positions matching TRBD1. The CDR3 loop spans 18 amino acids. V dropped 2 bases and J dropped 0; count of bases not matched to a gene: 10. The V gene's germline CDR1 is SGHAT and CDR2 FQNNGV. The DNA for the CDR3 is TGTGCCAGCAGCTTACGGCCGACAGGGGGTCATACTAACTATGGCTACACCTTC. Its protein is CASSLRPTGGHTNYGYTF.

The chain recombines TRBV13 with TRBJ2-5; D possibly corresponds to TRBD1 (5 bases). The CDR3 consists of 15 residues. CDR1 and CDR2 from the germline V gene are PRHDT and FYEKMQ (reference sequence). Trimming cost V 3 bases and J 3 bases, with 14 bases left between them. The CDR3 loop reads CASSLRQGAEETQYF. The CDR3, as DNA: TGTGCCAGCAGCTTGAGGCAAGGGGCGGAAGAGACCCAGTACTTC.

The chain is built from TRBV9 and TRBJ2-5; 7 nucleotides agree with TRBD2. Per the germline V gene, CDR1 is SGDLS and CDR2 is YYNGEE. With V trimmed by 4 bases and J by 0 bases, 12 bases remained unmatched. The CDR3 loop spans 17 amino acids. CDR3 amino acids: CASSPRWAGDYQETQYF. Here the CDR3 DNA reads TGTGCCAGCAGCCCCCGTTGGGCGGGAGATTACCAAGAGACCCAGTACTTC. Drawing the rest from reference TRBV9 and TRBJ2-5, the complete variable domain is DSGVTQTPKHLITATGQRVTLRCSPRSGDLSVYWYQQSLDQGLQFLIQYYNGEERAKGNILERFSAQQFPDLHSELNLSSLELGDSALYFCASSPRWAGDYQETQYFGPGTRLLVL.

The chain is built from TRBV19 and TRBJ2-7; possibly TRBD1 or TRBD2 for D (5 bases each). Trimming took off 8 bases at V and 8 bases at J, with 16 bases between the two ends. Germline CDR1 and CDR2: LNHDA and SQIVND (reference sequence). This CDR3 region has 12 residues. Here the CDR3 DNA reads TGTGCCAGTGGGAGTGGGGCCTCCAAGCAGTACTTC. Its translation: CASGSGASKQYF.

This chain connects TRBV6-1 to TRBJ2-5, with no clear D. Germline V lookup: CDR1 MNHNS, CDR2 SASEGT. The V end was cut by 2 bases, the J end by 10 bases, with 8 bases between. This CDR3 spans 11 amino acids. CDR3 DNA: TGTGCCAGCAGTGAATACCAATACCAGTACTTC. It yields the protein CASSEYQYQYF.

The V call is TRBV13, the J call TRBJ2-7, with D uncertain. The germline V gene has CDR1 PRHDT and CDR2 FYEKMQ (reference sequence). This CDR3 contains 13 residues. Trimming shortened V by 0 bases and J by 1 base, and 4 bases separated the two germline ends. The CDR3 nucleotides read TGTGCCAGCAGCTTAGGAGGGTCCTACGAGCAGTACTTC. Protein product: CASSLGGSYEQYF.

V and J are TRBV5-6 and TRBJ1-2; TRBD1 aligns across 7 bases. The V gene end was trimmed by 0 bases and the J gene end by 4 bases; junction bases not matched to a gene: 6. The CDR3 consists of 15 residues. Germline V gives CDR1 SGHDT, CDR2 YYEEEE. The CDR3, as DNA: TGTGCCAGCAGCTTGGACCCGACAGGGACCTATGGCTACACCTTC. It translates to CASSLDPTGTYGYTF.

The CDR3 protein is CATSDRRTSYEQYF. CDR3 nucleotides: TGTGCCACCAGTGATCGACGAACTTCCTACGAGCAGTACTTC. V gene TRBV24-1 combines with J gene TRBJ2-7; D remains unclear. This CDR3 is built from 14 residues. V lost 3 bases and J 1 base, leaving 9 bases between the germline ends. The germline CDR1 and CDR2 sequences are KGHDR and SFDVKD.

The chain carries TRBV28 and TRBJ1-2; D is possibly TRBD1 (5 bases). The V and J ends lost 6 bases and 0 bases respectively, with 14 bases between them. CDR3 size: 15 residues. The germline V gene encodes CDR1 MDHEN and CDR2 SYDVKM. CDR3 residues: CASSTTGAANYGYTF. The CDR3 nucleotides are TGTGCCAGCAGCACAACAGGCGCTGCTAACTATGGCTACACCTTC.

The genes are TRBV4-1 and TRBJ1-5; a possible D gene is TRBD1 (5 bases). Germline CDR1 MGHRA, CDR2 YSYEKL. V was trimmed by 1 base and J by 4 bases, leaving 14 bases between them. CDR3 length: 16 residues. The CDR3 sequence: CASSQVRQGLNQPQHF. The CDR3 region has the DNA TGCGCCAGCAGCCAAGTACGGCAGGGTCTAAATCAGCCCCAGCATTTT.

The CDR3 DNA is TGCGCCAGCAGCGACCGGGACGGTGGAAACACCATATATTTT. This gives the protein CASSDRDGGNTIYF. The chain is built from TRBV5-1 and TRBJ1-3, with D possibly TRBD1 on 5 matching bases. The CDR3 loop spans 14 amino acids. Germline V gives CDR1 SGHRS, CDR2 YFSETQ. The V and J ends lost 4 bases and 3 bases respectively, with 11 bases between them.

The chain has TRBV2 and TRBJ1-1; the D is unclear. The CDR3 covers 13 residues. Germline CDR1 reads SNHLY; CDR2 reads FYNNEI. V was pared by 5 bases and J by 1 base, with 8 bases between. CDR3 bases: TGTGCCAGCAGTAACAGAGAGAACACTGAAGCTTTCTTT. Its translation: CASSNRENTEAFF.

The V call is TRBV13, the J call TRBJ1-3, with TRBD1 as a possible D gene (6 bases). V was cut by 2 bases and J by 3 bases, with 17 bases left in between. CDR1 and CDR2 (germline): PRHDT, FYEKMQ (reference sequence). The CDR3 runs 17 residues. CDR3 DNA: TGTGCCAGCAGCTTACTTGGCGGGGGGGCTGGTGGAAACACCATATATTTT. This translates into CASSLLGGGAGGNTIYF.

The V gene is TRBV3-1 (or the pseudogene TRBV3-2), the J gene TRBJ1-3; a weak D match, TRBD1 (5 bases). V shed 2 bases and J shed 0 bases, with 14 bases lying between them. This CDR3 region has 17 residues. Germline CDR1 and CDR2: LGHDT and YNNKEL (reference sequence). The CDR3 spells CASSQRRGGFSGNTIYF. In nucleotides, the CDR3 is TGTGCCAGCAGCCAAAGGCGGGGGGGATTCTCTGGAAACACCATATATTTT.

The rearrangement uses TRBV12-3 or TRBV12-4 and TRBJ1-1, with D tentatively TRBD1 (5 bases). The CDR3 has 13 residues. The germline V and J ends were trimmed by 5 bases and 5 bases, with 12 bases remaining between them. This CDR3 reads CASSEQALTEAFF. Written as DNA, the CDR3 is TGTGCCAGCAGTGAACAGGCTCTTACTGAAGCTTTCTTT.

The chain employs TRBV7-6 and TRBJ2-2; the match to TRBD2 covers 9 bases. This CDR3 region has 18 residues. Trimming at V came to 1 base and at J to 2 bases, leaving 8 bases not matched to a gene. Per the germline V gene, CDR1 is SGHVS and CDR2 is FNYEAQ. CDR3 DNA: TGTGCCAGCAGCTTAGAGGCTAGCGGGATAGGTAACACCGGGGAGCTGTTTTTT. This encodes CASSLEASGIGNTGELFF.

The chain recombines TRBV29-1 with TRBJ2-3, with unresolved D. This CDR3 contains 14 residues. V lost 2 bases, J lost 5 bases, and 14 bases lay in between. Germline-derived CDR1 and CDR2 are SQVTM and ANQGSEA. CDR3 DNA sequence: TGCAGCGTTGAATGGGGTGCGCTCAGAGATACGCAGTATTTT. Translating gives CSVEWGALRDTQYF.